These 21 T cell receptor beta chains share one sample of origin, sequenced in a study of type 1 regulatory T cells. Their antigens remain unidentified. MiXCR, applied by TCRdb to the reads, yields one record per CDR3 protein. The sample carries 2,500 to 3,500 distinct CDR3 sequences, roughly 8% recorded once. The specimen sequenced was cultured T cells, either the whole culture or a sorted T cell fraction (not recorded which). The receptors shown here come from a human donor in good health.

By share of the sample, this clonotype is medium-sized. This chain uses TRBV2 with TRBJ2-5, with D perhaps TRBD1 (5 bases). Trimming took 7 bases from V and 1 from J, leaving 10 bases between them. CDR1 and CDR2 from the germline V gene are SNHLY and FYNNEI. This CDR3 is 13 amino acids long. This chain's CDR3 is CASIRGLQETQYF. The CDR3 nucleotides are TGTGCCAGCATAAGGGGTCTCCAAGAGACCCAGTACTTC. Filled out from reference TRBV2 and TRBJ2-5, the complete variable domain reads EPEVTQTPSHQVTQMGQEVILRCVPISNHLYFYWYRQILGQKVEFLVSFYNNEISEKSEIFDDQFSVERPDGSNFTLKIRSTKLEDSAMYFCASIRGLQETQYFGPGTRLLVL.

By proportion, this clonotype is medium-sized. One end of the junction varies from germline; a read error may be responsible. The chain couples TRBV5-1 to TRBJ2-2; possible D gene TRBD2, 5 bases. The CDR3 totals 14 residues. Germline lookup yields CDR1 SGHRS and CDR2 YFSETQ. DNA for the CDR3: TGCGCCAGCAGCTTGGGCAGCGTCACCGGGAAGCTGTTTTTT. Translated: CASSLGSVTGKLFF. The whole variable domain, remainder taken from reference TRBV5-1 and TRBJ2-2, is KAGVTQTPRYLIKTRGQQVTLSCSPISGHRSVSWYQQTPGQGLQFLFEYFSETQRNKGNFPGRFSGRQFSNSRSEMNVSTLELGDSALYLCASSLGSVTGKLFFGEGSRLTVL.

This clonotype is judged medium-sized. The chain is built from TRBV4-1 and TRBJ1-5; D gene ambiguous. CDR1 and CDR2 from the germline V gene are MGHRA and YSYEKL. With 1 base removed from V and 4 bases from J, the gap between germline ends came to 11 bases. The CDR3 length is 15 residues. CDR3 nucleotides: TGCGCCAGCAGCCAAGCTGGTGGGTCTAATCAGCCCCAGCATTTT. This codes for CASSQAGGSNQPQHF.

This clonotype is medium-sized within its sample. CDR3 sequence: CATSRWDSGANVLTF. The CDR3 bases are TGTGCCACCAGCAGGTGGGACTCTGGGGCCAACGTCCTGACTTTC. The V and J genes are TRBV15 and TRBJ2-6, with D uncertain. Trimming removed 3 bases from V and 0 bases from J, with 6 bases in between. CDR3 length: 15 amino acids. Germline lookup yields CDR1 LNHNV and CDR2 YYDKDF (reference sequence).

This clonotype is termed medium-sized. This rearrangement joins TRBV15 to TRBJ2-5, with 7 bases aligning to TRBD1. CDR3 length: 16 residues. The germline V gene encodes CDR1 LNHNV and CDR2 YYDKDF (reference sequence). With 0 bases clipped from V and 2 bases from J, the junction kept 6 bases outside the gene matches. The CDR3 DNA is TGTGCCACCAGCAGAGATCCCGGGACAGTTCAAGAGACCCAGTACTTC. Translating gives CATSRDPGTVQETQYF.

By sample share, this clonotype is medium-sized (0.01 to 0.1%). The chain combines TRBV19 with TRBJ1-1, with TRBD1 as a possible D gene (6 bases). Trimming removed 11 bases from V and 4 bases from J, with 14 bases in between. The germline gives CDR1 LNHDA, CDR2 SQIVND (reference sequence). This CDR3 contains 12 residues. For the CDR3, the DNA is TGTGCCGCAAAGACAGGTGTCACTGAAGCTTTCTTT. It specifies CAAKTGVTEAFF.

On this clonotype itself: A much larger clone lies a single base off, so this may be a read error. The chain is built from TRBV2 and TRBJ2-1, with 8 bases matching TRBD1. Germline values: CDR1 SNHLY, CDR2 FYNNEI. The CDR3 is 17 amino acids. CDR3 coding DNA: TGTGCCAGCAGGTGGGAAGGTGGGACAGGCTCCTACAATGAGCAGGTCTTC. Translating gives CASRWEGGTGSYNEQVF.

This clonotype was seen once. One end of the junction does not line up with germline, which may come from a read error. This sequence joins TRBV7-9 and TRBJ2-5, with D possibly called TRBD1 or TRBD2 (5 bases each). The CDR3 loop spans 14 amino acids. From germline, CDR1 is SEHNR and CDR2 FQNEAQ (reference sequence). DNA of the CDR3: TGTGCCAGCAGCTTAGCGGGACCACGAGAGACCCAATACTTC. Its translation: CASSLAGPRETQYF. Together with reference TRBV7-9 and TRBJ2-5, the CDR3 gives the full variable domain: DTGVSQNPRHKITKRGQNVTFRCDPISEHNRLYWYRQTLGQGPEFLTYFQNEAQLEKSRLLSDRFSAERPKGSFSTLEIQRTEQGDSAMYLCASSLAGPRETQYFGPGTRLLVL.

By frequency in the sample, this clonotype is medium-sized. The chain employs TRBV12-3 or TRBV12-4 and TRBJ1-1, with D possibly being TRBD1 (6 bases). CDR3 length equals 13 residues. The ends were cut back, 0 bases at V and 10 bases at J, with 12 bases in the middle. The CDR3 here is CASSLAQGRRAFF. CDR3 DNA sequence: TGTGCCAGCAGTTTAGCCCAGGGGAGGCGAGCTTTCTTT.

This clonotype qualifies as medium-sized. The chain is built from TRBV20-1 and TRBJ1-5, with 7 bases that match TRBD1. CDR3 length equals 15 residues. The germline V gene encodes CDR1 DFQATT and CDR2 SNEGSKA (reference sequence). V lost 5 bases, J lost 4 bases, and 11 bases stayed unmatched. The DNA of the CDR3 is TGCAGTGCTGGGACCCGGGGACAGCAAAATCAGCCCCAGCATTTT. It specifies CSAGTRGQQNQPQHF.

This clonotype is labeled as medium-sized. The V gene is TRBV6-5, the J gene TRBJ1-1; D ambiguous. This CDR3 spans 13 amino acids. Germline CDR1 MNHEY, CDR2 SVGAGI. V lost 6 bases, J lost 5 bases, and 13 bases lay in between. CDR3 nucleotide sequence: TGTGCCAGCAGCGAAAACGGGGTAACTGAAGCTTTCTTT. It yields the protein CASSENGVTEAFF.

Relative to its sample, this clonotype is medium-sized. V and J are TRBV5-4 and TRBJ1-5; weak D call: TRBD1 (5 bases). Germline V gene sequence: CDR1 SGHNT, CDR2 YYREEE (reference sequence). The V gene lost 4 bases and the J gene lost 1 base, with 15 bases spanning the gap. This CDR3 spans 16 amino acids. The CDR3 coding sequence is TGTGCCAGCAGCCGGGGGGGAGAGGGGAGCAATCAGCCCCAGCATTTT. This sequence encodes CASSRGGEGSNQPQHF.

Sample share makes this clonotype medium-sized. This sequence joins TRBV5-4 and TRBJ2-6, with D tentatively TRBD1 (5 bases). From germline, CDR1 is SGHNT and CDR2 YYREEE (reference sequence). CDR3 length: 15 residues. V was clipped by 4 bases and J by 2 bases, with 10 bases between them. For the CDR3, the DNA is TGTGCCAGCAGCCAGGGCGCCACTGGGGCCAACGTCCTGACTTTC. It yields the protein CASSQGATGANVLTF.

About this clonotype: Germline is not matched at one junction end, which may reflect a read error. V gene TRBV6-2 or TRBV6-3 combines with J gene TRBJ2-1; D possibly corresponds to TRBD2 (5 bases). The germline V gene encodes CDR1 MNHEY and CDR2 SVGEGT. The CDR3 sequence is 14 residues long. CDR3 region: CASSYSGVYNEQLF. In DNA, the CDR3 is TGTGCCAGCAGTTACTCGGGAGTATACAATGAGCAGTTATTC.

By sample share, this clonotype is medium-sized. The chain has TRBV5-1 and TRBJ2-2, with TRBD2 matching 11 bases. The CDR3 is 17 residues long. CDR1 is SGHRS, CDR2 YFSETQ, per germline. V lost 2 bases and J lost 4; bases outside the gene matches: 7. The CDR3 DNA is TGCGCCAGCAGCTTCCTTGGTGGGACTAGCGGCACCGGGGAGCTGTTTTTT. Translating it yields CASSFLGGTSGTGELFF.

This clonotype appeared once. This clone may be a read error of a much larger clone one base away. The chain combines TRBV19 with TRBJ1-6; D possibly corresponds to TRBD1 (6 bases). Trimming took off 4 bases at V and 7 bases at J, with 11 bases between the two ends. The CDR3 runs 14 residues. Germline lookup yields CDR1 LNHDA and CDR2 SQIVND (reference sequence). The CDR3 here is CASSTGQRNSPLHF. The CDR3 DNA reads TGTGCCAGTAGTACCGGACAGCGGAATTCACCCCTCCACTTT.

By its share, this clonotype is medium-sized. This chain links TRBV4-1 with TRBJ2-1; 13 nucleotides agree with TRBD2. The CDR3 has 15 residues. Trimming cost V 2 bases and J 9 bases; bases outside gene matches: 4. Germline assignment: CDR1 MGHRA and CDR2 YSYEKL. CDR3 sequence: CASSQTSGRVTEQFF. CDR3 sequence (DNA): TGCGCCAGCAGCCAAACTAGCGGGAGGGTCACTGAGCAGTTCTTC.

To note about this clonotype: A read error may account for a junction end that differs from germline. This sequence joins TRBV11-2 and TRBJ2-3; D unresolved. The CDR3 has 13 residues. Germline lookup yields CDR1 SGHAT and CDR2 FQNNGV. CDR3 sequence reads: CASSYPVIDMQYF. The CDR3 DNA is TGTGCCAGCAGCTACCCCGTCATAGATATGCAGTATTTT.

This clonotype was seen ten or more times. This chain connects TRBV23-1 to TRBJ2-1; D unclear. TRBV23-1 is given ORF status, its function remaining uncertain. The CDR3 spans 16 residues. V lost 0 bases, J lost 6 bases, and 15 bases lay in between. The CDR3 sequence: CASSQSKAPLCNEQFF. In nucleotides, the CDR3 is TGCGCCAGCAGTCAATCAAAAGCGCCTCTCTGCAATGAGCAGTTCTTC.

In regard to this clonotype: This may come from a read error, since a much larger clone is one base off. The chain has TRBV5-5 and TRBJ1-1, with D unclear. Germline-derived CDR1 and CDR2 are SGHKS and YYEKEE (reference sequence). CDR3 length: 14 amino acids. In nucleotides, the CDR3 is TGTGCCTGCAGCTTGGCGACCGGGAACACTGAAGCTTTCTTT. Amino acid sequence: CACSLATGNTEAFF.

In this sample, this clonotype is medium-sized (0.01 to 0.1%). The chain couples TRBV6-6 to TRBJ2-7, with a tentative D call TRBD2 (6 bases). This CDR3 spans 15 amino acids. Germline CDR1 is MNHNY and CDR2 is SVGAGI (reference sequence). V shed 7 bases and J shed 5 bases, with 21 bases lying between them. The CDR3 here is CASIGFAGKGDEQYF. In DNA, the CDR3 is TGTGCCAGCATCGGCTTCGCGGGAAAAGGAGACGAGCAGTACTTC.